The clone carrying this TCR beta chain was observed at least ten times. Its antigen remains unknown. V shed 4 bases and J 2 bases; nucleotides not matched to a gene: 11. This CDR3 contains 17 residues. Germline V lookup: CDR1 SGHKS, CDR2 YYEKEE (reference sequence). It was with a sample-barcoded 5' primer and a J-beta primer mix that a second PCR of roughly 6 to 12 cycles was run. Sequencing of every sample gave 3 million or more CDR3-containing paired-end reads. MiXCR, run by TCRdb on the 5' RACE reads, gives a single entry per CDR3 protein. This sample has approximately 730,000 distinct CDR3 sequences, with about 42% found just once. This sample was included in a study of blood T cells in healthy people across ages. Study-wide points: Compared with aged donors, long-lived donors showed fewer expanded clones, suggesting selection.

The specimen was blood. The V and J genes are TRBV5-5 and TRBJ2-3, with TRBD1 matching 9 bases. The TCR was taken from a woman in her sixties or seventies in good health. The CDR3 here is CASSPGTGRGDTDTQYF. The CDR3 coding sequence is TGTGCCAGCAGCCCCGGGACAGGGAGAGGGGACACAGATACGCAGTATTTT.